These 19 T cell receptor beta chains came from one sample sequenced in a study of T cells in Graves' hyperthyroidism and ophthalmopathy (dated by TCRdb to the late 2010s). Libraries were prepared through multiplex PCR. The listed sequencing device is Illumina HiSeq 2000. The TCR beta CDR3 regions were amplified from RNA transcripts. For the first round of RT-PCR on the TCR CDR3, the HTBI primer set was used together with the Qiagen OneStep RT-PCR kit. In-frame beta chains were kept once TCRdb had trimmed the public reads at Q25 with fastp and called clones with MiXCR. CDR3 protein duplicates are merged, each entry listing the most common genes and DNA. The sample table contains roughly 640,000 distinct CDR3 sequences; only one count was recorded for about a sixth of them. The ten largest clones represent roughly 3.3% of the sample. Material for sequencing was blood. The source is a woman in her forties with Graves' ophthalmopathy.

This clonotype was detected only a few times. The rearrangement joins TRBV29-1 to TRBJ1-1; TRBD1 matches at 7 bases. Germline V gene lookup returns CDR1 SQVTM and CDR2 ANQGSEA. V lost 5 bases, J lost 3 bases, and 3 bases stayed unmatched. There are 12 residues in the CDR3. The CDR3 DNA follows: TGCAGCGTTAGGACAGGATACACTGAAGCTTTCTTT. Its protein is CSVRTGYTEAFF. Combining the CDR3 with reference TRBV29-1 and TRBJ1-1 gives the whole variable domain SAVISQKPSRDICQRGTSLTIQCQVDSQVTMMFWYRQQPGQSLTLIATANQGSEATYESGFVIDKFPISRPNLTFSTLTVSNMSPEDSSIYLCSVRTGYTEAFFGQGTRLTVV.

This clonotype was detected ten times or more. The gene calls are TRBV28 and TRBJ2-3, with a possible D match to TRBD1 (5 bases). V was clipped by 4 bases and J by 10 bases, with 12 bases between them. This CDR3 region has 12 residues. Germline V gives CDR1 MDHEN, CDR2 SYDVKM. The CDR3 DNA follows: TGTGCCAGCAGTTCTGTGACAGTTCCGCAGTATTTT. This encodes CASSSVTVPQYF.

This clonotype was detected many times. The rearrangement joins TRBV2 to TRBJ1-1; TRBD1 matches at 10 bases. With 9 bases clipped from V and 3 bases from J, the junction kept 10 bases outside the gene matches. This CDR3 has 15 residues. Germline values: CDR1 SNHLY, CDR2 FYNNEI. The CDR3 spells CASKPTTGGYTEAFF. CDR3 bases: TGTGCCAGTAAACCTACGACAGGGGGCTACACTGAAGCTTTCTTT.

This clonotype has ten or more counts. V and J are TRBV27 and TRBJ2-7; the D gene is possibly TRBD1 (7 bases). The V and J ends lost 3 bases and 1 base respectively, with 13 bases between them. CDR1 is MNHEY and CDR2 is SMNVEV in the germline V gene (reference sequence). This CDR3 contains 15 residues. CDR3 in amino acids: CASSFGGGASYEQYF. CDR3 DNA sequence: TGTGCCAGCAGTTTTGGAGGGGGCGCGTCCTACGAGCAGTACTTC.

V gene TRBV27 combines with J gene TRBJ2-7, with a possible D match to TRBD2 (6 bases). The CDR3 consists of 13 residues. The germline V and J ends were trimmed by 5 bases and 3 bases, with 11 bases remaining between them. The germline V gene has CDR1 MNHEY and CDR2 SMNVEV (reference sequence). The CDR3 loop reads CASSGFSGYEQYF. CDR3 DNA: TGTGCCAGCAGTGGGTTTAGCGGCTACGAGCAGTACTTC.

This clonotype was counted a few times. J is TRBJ1-1 and V is TRBV6-1, with a weak D call TRBD1 (5 bases). The CDR3 spans 16 residues. Germline V gene lookup returns CDR1 MNHNS and CDR2 SASEGT. Trimming removed 3 bases from V and 5 bases from J, with 19 bases in between. The CDR3 DNA sequence: TGTGCCAGCAGTGACCTAATCCTCCAGGGCCAAACTGAAGCTTTCTTT. Its translation: CASSDLILQGQTEAFF.

The chain employs TRBV7-9 and TRBJ2-3; 8 bases line up with TRBD2. The CDR3 length is 15 residues. V shed 5 bases, J shed 5 bases, and the junction held 9 bases outside the gene matches. Germline lookup yields CDR1 SEHNR and CDR2 FQNEAQ (reference sequence). DNA of the CDR3: TGTGCCAGCAGCAAAGCCGGACTAGCCTTAGATACGCAGTATTTT. Protein product: CASSKAGLALDTQYF.

This clonotype was detected many times. The genes are TRBV5-1 and TRBJ2-3, with TRBD1 matching over 7 bases. Trimming took 1 base from V and 2 from J; bases not matched to a gene: 7. Per germline, CDR1 SGHRS and CDR2 YFSETQ. This CDR3 has 16 amino acids. The CDR3 loop reads CASSLTGDLATDTQYF. The CDR3 nucleotides read TGCGCCAGCAGCTTGACAGGGGACCTCGCCACAGATACGCAGTATTTT.

Comment on this clonotype: Since a much larger clone is just one base distant, this may be a read error. The V and J genes are TRBV5-1 and TRBJ1-2; a possible D gene is TRBD1 (6 bases). The CDR3 totals 15 residues. Germline CDR1 is SGHRS and CDR2 is YFSETQ. This CDR3 is CARSLPSTGLGGYTF. Written as DNA, the CDR3 is TGTGCCAGGAGCTTGCCGTCTACAGGGCTGGGTGGCTACACCTTC.

Points on this clonotype: This could be a read error, since a much larger clone is one nucleotide away. The CDR3, as DNA: TGTGCCAGCAGCTTTTCGCAGGGCACCTACGAGCAGTACTTC. Translation: CASSFSQGTYEQYF. The chain is built from TRBV5-5 and TRBJ2-7; a possible D gene is TRBD1 (5 bases). V lost 2 bases, J lost 2 bases, and 11 bases lay in between. This CDR3 contains 14 residues. The germline CDR1 and CDR2 sequences are SGHKS and YYEKEE (reference sequence).

This clonotype was found many times. The V gene is TRBV11-2, the J gene TRBJ2-1, with D unresolved. V was pared by 10 bases and J by 2 bases, with 12 bases between. The CDR3 is 13 residues long. Per the germline V gene, CDR1 is SGHAT and CDR2 is FQNNGV. The CDR3 reads CATLGLTYNEQFF. The CDR3 coding sequence is TGTGCCACCTTAGGGTTGACCTACAATGAGCAGTTCTTC.

This clonotype was counted only a few times. The chain employs TRBV5-1 and TRBJ1-4; 7 bases are a match to TRBD1. In germline, CDR1 is SGHRS, CDR2 YFSETQ. V shed 4 bases, J shed 8 bases, and the junction held 8 bases outside the gene matches. This CDR3 contains 14 residues. The CDR3 is CASSPPGQREKLFF. The CDR3 DNA reads as TGCGCCAGCAGCCCCCCGGGACAGCGGGAAAAACTGTTTTTT. The full variable domain, its missing parts supplied by reference TRBV5-1 and TRBJ1-4, is KAGVTQTPRYLIKTRGQQVTLSCSPISGHRSVSWYQQTPGQGLQFLFEYFSETQRNKGNFPGRFSGRQFSNSRSEMNVSTLELGDSALYLCASSPPGQREKLFFGSGTQLSVL.

Many counts were recorded for this clonotype. V usage is TRBV2 and J usage is TRBJ1-5, with a tentative D call TRBD1 (6 bases). CDR1 and CDR2 (germline): SNHLY, FYNNEI. Trimming stripped 6 bases from V and 4 bases from J, with 10 bases between. The CDR3 is 13 residues long. This CDR3 reads CASRTGPNQPQHF. Written as DNA, the CDR3 is TGTGCCAGCAGAACAGGGCCAAATCAGCCCCAGCATTTT.

V usage is TRBV12-5 and J usage is TRBJ2-5; TRBD1 matches 7 bases. Germline V gene data show CDR1 as LGHNT and CDR2 as FRNRAP. This CDR3 region has 14 residues. The trim removed 6 bases at V and 2 bases at J, leaving 6 bases unmatched. This CDR3 is CASGRDSPQETQYF. The CDR3 nucleotides are TGTGCTAGTGGCCGGGACAGTCCACAAGAGACCCAGTACTTC.

This clonotype came up many times. The chain is built from TRBV30 and TRBJ1-5; D might be TRBD1 (5 bases). Germline loops: CDR1 GTSNPN, CDR2 SVGIG (reference sequence). This CDR3 is built from 17 residues. Trimming cost V 2 bases and J 1 base, with 18 bases left between them. CDR3 in amino acids: CAWSTGDQGPSNQPQHF. In DNA form, the CDR3 reads TGTGCCTGGAGTACGGGGGACCAGGGTCCCAGCAATCAGCCCCAGCATTTT.

The V and J genes are TRBV7-9 and TRBJ2-2; D is possibly TRBD1 (6 bases). The CDR3 has 13 residues. The V end lost 5 bases, the J end lost 10 bases, and 14 bases lay between the germline ends. Germline CDR1 and CDR2: SEHNR and FQNEAQ (reference sequence). CDR3 loop: CASSGRGSEELFF. The CDR3 nucleotides read TGTGCCAGCAGCGGCAGGGGTTCCGAGGAGCTGTTTTTT. The whole variable domain, filled in from reference TRBV7-9 and TRBJ2-2, reads DTGVSQNPRHKITKRGQNVTFRCDPISEHNRLYWYRQTLGQGPEFLTYFQNEAQLEKSRLLSDRFSAERPKGSFSTLEIQRTEQGDSAMYLCASSGRGSEELFFGEGSRLTVL.

This clonotype was seen more than once but under ten times. This rearrangement joins TRBV6-2 or TRBV6-3 to TRBJ2-7; 10 bases align to TRBD1. This CDR3 is built from 16 residues. Germline V gene data show CDR1 as MNHEY and CDR2 as SVGEGT. V was clipped by 5 bases and J by 2 bases; unmatched bases: 9. The CDR3 protein is CASSQGGQGDPYEQYF. The CDR3 DNA is TGTGCCAGCAGTCAGGGCGGACAGGGGGATCCCTACGAGCAGTACTTC.

This clonotype was observed at least ten times. The V call is TRBV11-2, the J call TRBJ2-3, with TRBD2 matching over 11 bases. CDR3 length equals 14 residues. CDR1 and CDR2 (germline): SGHAT, FQNNGV. Losses at the gene ends were 0 bases for V and 10 bases for J; bases not matched to a gene: 3. The CDR3 protein is CASSLELAGVAQYF. The CDR3 DNA sequence: TGTGCCAGCAGCTTAGAACTAGCGGGAGTGGCGCAGTATTTT.

This clonotype came up a few times. The chain uses TRBV24-1 and TRBJ1-5, with a tentative D call TRBD1 (6 bases). Per germline, CDR1 KGHDR and CDR2 SFDVKD. V lost 3 bases and J 0 bases, leaving 20 bases between the germline ends. The length of the CDR3 is 19 residues. The chain's CDR3 is CATSDAQGIPFGSNQPQHF. The CDR3 bases are TGTGCCACCAGTGATGCCCAGGGGATCCCTTTTGGTAGCAATCAGCCCCAGCATTTT.